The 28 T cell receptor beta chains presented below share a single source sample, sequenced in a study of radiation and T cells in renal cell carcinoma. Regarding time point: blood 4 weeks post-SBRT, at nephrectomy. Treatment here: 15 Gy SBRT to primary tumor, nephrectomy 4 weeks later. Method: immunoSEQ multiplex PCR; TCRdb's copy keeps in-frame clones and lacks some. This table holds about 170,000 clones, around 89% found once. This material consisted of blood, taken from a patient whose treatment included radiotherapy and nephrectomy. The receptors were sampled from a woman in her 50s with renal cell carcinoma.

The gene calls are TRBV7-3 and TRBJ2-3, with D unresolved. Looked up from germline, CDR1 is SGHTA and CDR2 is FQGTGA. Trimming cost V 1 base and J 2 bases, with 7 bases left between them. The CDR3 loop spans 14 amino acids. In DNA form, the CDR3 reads TGTGCCAGCAGCTTAAGTCGAAACACAGATACGCAGTATTTT. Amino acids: CASSLSRNTDTQYF.

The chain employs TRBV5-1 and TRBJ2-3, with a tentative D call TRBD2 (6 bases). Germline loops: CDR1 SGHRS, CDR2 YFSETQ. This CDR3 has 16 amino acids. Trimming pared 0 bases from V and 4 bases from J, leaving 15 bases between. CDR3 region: CASSLEGLASSDTQYF. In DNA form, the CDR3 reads TGCGCCAGCAGCTTGGAGGGCCTAGCGTCTTCAGATACGCAGTATTTT.

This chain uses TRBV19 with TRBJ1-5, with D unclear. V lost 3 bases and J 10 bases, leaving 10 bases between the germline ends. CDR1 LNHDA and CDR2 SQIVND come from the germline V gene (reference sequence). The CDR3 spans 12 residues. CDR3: CASSMDLGPQHF. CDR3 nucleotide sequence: TGTGCCAGTAGTATGGATTTAGGTCCCCAGCATTTT.

The CDR3 nucleotides read TGTGCCTGGTCGGGACTAGCGGTGAGCACAGATACGCAGTATTTT. It codes for CAWSGLAVSTDTQYF. The rearrangement joins TRBV30 to TRBJ2-3, with 11 positions matching TRBD2. The germline V gene has CDR1 GTSNPN and CDR2 SVGIG (reference sequence). This CDR3 spans 15 amino acids. Trimming cost V 5 bases and J 0 bases; bases outside gene matches: 4.

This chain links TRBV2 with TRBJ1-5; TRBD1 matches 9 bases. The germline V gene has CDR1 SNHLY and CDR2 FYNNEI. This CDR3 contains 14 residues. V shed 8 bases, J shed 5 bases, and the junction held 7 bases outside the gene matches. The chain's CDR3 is CASGDGTGYQPQHF. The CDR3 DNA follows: TGTGCCAGCGGCGACGGGACAGGGTATCAGCCCCAGCATTTT.

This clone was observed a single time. CDR3 DNA sequence: TGCGCCAGCAGCTTGGCCTTAAGGGTTCCCTACGAGCAGTACTTC. This encodes CASSLALRVPYEQYF. This chain uses TRBV5-1 with TRBJ2-7; D unclear. V gave up 0 bases and J gave up 2 bases, with 12 bases separating them. CDR3 length equals 15 residues. Germline CDR1 SGHRS, CDR2 YFSETQ.

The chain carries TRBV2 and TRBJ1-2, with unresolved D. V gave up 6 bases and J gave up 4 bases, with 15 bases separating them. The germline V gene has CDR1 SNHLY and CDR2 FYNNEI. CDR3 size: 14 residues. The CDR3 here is CASSAPVDPYGYTF. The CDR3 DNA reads TGTGCCAGCAGCGCCCCCGTTGACCCCTATGGCTACACCTTC.

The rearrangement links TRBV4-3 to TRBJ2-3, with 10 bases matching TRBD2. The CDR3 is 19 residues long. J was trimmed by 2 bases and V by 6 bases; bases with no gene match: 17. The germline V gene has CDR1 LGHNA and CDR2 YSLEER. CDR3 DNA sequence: TGCGCCAGCAGTCTTGGAGGAAGTAGCGGGGGGTCGATCACAGATACGCAGTATTTT. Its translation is CASSLGGSSGGSITDTQYF.

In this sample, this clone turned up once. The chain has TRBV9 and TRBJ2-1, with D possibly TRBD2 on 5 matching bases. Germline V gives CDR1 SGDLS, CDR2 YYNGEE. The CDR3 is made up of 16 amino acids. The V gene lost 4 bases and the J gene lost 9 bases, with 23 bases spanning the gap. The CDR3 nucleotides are TGTGCCAGCAGCAGAGGCCTACGGGATACACTCCCTGAGCAGTTCTTC. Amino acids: CASSRGLRDTLPEQFF.

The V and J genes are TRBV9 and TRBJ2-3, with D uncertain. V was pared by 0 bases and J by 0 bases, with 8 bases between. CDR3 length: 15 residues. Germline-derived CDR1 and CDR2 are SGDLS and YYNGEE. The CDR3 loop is CASSVAMRSTDTQYF. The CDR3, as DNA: TGTGCCAGCAGCGTAGCTATGCGGAGCACAGATACGCAGTATTTT.

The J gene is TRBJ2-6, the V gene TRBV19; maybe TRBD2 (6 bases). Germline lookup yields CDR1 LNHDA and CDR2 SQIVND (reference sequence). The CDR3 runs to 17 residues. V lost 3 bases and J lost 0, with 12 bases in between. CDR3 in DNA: TGTGCCAGTAGTATTGGAGGGCTGATCTCTGGGGCCAACGTCCTGACTTTC. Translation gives CASSIGGLISGANVLTF.

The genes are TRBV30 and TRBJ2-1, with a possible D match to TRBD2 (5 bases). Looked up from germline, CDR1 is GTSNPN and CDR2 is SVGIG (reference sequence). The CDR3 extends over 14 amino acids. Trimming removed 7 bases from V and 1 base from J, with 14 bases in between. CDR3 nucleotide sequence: TGTGCCTCCCGGCCAACGGGGTCCTACAATGAGCAGTTCTTC. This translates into CASRPTGSYNEQFF.

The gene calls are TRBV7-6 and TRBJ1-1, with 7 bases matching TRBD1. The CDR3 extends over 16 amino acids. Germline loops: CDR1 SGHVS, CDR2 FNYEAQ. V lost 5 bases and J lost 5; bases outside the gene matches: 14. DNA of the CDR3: TGTGCCAGCAGCCCCCGCCTCAAACAGGGGTCGACTGAAGCTTTCTTT. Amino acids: CASSPRLKQGSTEAFF. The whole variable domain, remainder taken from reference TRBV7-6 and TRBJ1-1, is GAGVSQSPRYKVTKRGQDVALRCDPISGHVSLYWYRQALGQGPEFLTYFNYEAQQDKSGLPNDRFSAERPEGSISTLTIQRTEQRDSAMYRCASSPRLKQGSTEAFFGQGTRLTVV.

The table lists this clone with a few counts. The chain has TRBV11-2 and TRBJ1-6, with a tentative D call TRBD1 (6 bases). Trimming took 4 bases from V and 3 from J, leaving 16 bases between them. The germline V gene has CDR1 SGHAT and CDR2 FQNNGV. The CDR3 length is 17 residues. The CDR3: CASSSYARQVYNSPLHF. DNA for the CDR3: TGTGCCAGCAGCTCCTACGCCAGACAGGTCTATAATTCACCCCTCCACTTT. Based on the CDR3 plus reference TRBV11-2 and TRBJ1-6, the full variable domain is EAGVAQSPRYKIIEKRQSVAFWCNPISGHATLYWYQQILGQGPKLLIQFQNNGVVDDSQLPKDRFSAERLKGVDSTLKIQPAKLEDSAVYLCASSSYARQVYNSPLHFGNGTRLTVT.

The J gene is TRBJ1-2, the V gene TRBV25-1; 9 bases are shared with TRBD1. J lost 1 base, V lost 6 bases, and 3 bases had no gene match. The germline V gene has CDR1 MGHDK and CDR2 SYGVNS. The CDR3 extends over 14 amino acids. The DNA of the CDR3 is TGTGCCAGCAGGAGGACAGGGGATAACTATGGCTACACCTTC. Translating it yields CASRRTGDNYGYTF.

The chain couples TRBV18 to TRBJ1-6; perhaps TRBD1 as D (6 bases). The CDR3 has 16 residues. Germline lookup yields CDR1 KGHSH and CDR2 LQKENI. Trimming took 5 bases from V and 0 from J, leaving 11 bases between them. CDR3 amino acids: CASSRTESSYNSPLHF. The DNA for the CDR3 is TGTGCCAGCTCAAGGACAGAGAGCTCCTATAATTCACCCCTCCACTTT.

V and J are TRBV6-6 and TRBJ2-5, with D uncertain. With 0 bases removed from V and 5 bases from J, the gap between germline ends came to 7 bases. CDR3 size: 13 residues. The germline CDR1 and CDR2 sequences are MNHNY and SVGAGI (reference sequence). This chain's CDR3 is CASSYSMSETQYF. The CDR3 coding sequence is TGTGCCAGCAGTTACTCGATGTCGGAGACCCAGTACTTC.

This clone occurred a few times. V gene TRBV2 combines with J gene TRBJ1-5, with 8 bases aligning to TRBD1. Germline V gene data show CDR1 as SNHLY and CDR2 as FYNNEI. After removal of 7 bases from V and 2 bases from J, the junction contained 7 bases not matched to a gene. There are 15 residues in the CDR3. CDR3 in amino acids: CASTTTGEGNQPQHF. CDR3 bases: TGTGCCAGCACGACGACAGGGGAAGGCAATCAGCCCCAGCATTTT.

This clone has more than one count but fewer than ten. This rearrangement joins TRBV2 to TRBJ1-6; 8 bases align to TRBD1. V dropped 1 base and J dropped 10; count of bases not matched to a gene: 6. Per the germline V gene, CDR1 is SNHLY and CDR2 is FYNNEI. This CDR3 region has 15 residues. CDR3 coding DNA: TGTGCCAGCAGTGAAGAGCAGGGGGCGAGGTCACCCCTCCACTTT. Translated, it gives CASSEEQGARSPLHF.

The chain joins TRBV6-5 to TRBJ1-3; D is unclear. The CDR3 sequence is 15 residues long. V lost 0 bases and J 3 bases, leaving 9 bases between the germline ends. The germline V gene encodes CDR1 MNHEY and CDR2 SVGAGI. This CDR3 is CASSYSGPSGNTIYF. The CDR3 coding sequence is TGTGCCAGCAGTTACTCCGGGCCGAGTGGAAACACCATATATTTT.

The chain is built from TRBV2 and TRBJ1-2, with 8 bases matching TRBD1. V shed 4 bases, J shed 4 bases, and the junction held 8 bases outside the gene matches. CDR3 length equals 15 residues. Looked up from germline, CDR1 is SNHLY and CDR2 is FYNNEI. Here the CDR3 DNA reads TGTGCCAGCAGTGCTCTGACAGGGGATAGCTATGGCTACACCTTC. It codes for CASSALTGDSYGYTF.

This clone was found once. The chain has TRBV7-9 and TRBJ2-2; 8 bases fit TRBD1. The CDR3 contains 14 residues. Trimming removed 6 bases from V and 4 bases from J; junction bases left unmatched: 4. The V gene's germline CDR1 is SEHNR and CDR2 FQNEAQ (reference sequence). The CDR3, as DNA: TGTGCCAGCAGTACCGGGACAGGCACCGGGGAGCTGTTTTTT. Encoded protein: CASSTGTGTGELFF.

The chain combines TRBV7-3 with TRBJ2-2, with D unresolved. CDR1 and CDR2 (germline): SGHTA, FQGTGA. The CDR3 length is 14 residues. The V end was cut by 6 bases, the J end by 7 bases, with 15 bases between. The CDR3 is CASSSGVDVGELFF. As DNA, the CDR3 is TGTGCCAGCAGTAGTGGGGTGGATGTCGGGGAGCTGTTTTTT.

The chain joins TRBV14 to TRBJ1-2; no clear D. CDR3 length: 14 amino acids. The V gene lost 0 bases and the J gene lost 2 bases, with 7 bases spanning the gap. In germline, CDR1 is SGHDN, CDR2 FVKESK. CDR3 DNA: TGTGCCAGCAGCCAAGATCTGTGGAACTATGGCTACACCTTC. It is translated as CASSQDLWNYGYTF. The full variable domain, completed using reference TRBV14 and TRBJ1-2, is EAGVTQFPSHSVIEKGQTVTLRCDPISGHDNLYWYRRVMGKEIKFLLHFVKESKQDESGMPNNRFLAERTGGTYSTLKVQPAELEDSGVYFCASSQDLWNYGYTFGSGTRLTVV.

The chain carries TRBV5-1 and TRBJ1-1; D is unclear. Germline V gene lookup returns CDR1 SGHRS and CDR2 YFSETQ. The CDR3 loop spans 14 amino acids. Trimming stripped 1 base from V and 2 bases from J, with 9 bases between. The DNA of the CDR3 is TGCGCCAGCAGCTTGACCGGTTCAAACACTGAAGCTTTCTTT. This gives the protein CASSLTGSNTEAFF. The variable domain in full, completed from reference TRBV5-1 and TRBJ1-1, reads KAGVTQTPRYLIKTRGQQVTLSCSPISGHRSVSWYQQTPGQGLQFLFEYFSETQRNKGNFPGRFSGRQFSNSRSEMNVSTLELGDSALYLCASSLTGSNTEAFFGQGTRLTVV.

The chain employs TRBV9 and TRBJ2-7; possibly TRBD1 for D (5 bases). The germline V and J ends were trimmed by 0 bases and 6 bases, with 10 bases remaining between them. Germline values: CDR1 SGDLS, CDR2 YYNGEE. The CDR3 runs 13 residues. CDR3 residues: CASSVGRRGEQYF. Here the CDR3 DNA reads TGTGCCAGCAGCGTAGGTAGAAGGGGCGAGCAGTACTTC.

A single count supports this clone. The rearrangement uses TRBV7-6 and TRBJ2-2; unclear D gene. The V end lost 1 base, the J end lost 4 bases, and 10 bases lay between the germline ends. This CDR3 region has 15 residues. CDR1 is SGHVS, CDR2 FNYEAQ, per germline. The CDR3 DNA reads TGTGCCAGCAGCTTAGGGCAGTCTAGCACCGGGGAGCTGTTTTTT. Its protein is CASSLGQSSTGELFF.

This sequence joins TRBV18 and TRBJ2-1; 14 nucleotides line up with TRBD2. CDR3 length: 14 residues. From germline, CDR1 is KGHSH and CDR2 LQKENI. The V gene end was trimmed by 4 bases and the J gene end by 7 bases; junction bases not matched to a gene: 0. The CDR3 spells CASSRTSGGNEQFF. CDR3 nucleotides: TGTGCCAGCTCACGGACTAGCGGGGGGAATGAGCAGTTCTTC.